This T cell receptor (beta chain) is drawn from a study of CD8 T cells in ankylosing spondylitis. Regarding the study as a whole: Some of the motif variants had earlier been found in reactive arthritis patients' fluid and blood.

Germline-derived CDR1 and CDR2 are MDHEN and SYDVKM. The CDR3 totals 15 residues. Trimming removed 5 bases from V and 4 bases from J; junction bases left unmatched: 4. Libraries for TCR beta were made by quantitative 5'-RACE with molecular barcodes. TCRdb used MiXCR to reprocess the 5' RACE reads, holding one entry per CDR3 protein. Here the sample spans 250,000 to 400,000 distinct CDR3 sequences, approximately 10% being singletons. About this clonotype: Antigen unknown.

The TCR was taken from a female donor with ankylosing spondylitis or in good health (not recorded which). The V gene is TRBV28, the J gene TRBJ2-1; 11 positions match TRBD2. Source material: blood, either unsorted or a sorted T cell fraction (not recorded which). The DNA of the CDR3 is TGTGCCAGCAGTACACCTAGCGGGGGGTACAATGAGCAGTTCTTC. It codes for CASSTPSGGYNEQFF.